Below are 15 T cell receptor beta chains sequenced from a single sample in a study of blood T cell repertoires in COVID-19 (TCRdb year 2020). The library relied on the immunoSEQ multiplex PCR assay. This is the immuneACCESS table as TCRdb keeps it, with only in-frame sequences that have V and J called. A part of the clones is gone; compared with another copy, unresolved V genes explain less than half, and the rest is unexplained. A total of more than 85,000 clones appear in this sample, 70% to 90% of them only once. The ten top clones hold around 6.5% of the sample. Sequencing was performed on peripheral blood. The receptor source for this set is a woman between 55 and 75 years old with acute or convalescent COVID-19.

The rearrangement uses TRBV6-5 and TRBJ1-5; 8 nucleotides line up with TRBD1. CDR3 length: 13 residues. The V segment lost 7 bases and the J segment 5 bases; nucleotides outside the gene matches: 4. Per the germline V gene, CDR1 is MNHEY and CDR2 is SVGAGI. The CDR3 sequence: CASILQGDQPQHF. The CDR3 DNA follows: TGTGCCAGCATTCTACAGGGGGATCAGCCCCAGCATTTT.

The chain links TRBV28 to TRBJ1-5, with D possibly TRBD1 on 6 matching bases. This CDR3 is built from 14 residues. Trimming pared 10 bases from V and 7 bases from J, leaving 20 bases between. CDR1 MDHEN and CDR2 SYDVKM come from the germline V gene. CDR3 nucleotide sequence: TGTGCCACCGCGGACAGTATAGTGGTCCAGCCCCAGCATTTT. Residues: CATADSIVVQPQHF. Using reference TRBV28 and TRBJ1-5 for the parts outside the CDR3, the full variable domain is DVKVTQSSRYLVKRTGEKVFLECVQDMDHENMFWYRQDPGLGLRLIYFSYDVKMKEKGDIPEGYSVSREKKERFSLILESASTNQTSMYLCATADSIVVQPQHFGDGTRLSIL.

The J gene is TRBJ2-2, the V gene TRBV9; perhaps TRBD1 as D (6 bases). The length of the CDR3 is 14 residues. The germline gives CDR1 SGDLS, CDR2 YYNGEE. V dropped 3 bases and J dropped 2 bases, with 8 bases sitting between them. This chain's CDR3 is CASSGTANTGELFF. The CDR3 DNA follows: TGTGCCAGCAGCGGGACAGCCAACACCGGGGAGCTGTTTTTT.

CDR3 residues: CASNAGLLNTGELFF. The CDR3 nucleotides read TGTGCCAGCAACGCGGGACTTCTTAACACCGGGGAGCTGTTTTTT. J is TRBJ2-2 and V is TRBV2; maybe TRBD2 (6 bases). Trimming left V 7 bases short and J 2 bases short, with 14 bases between. Germline lookup yields CDR1 SNHLY and CDR2 FYNNEI. This CDR3 contains 15 residues.

The chain carries TRBV9 and TRBJ1-3; no clear D. Germline values: CDR1 SGDLS, CDR2 YYNGEE. The CDR3 totals 14 residues. Trimming shortened V by 2 bases and J by 0 bases, and 6 bases separated the two germline ends. The chain's CDR3 is CASSVTLSGNTIYF. In nucleotides, the CDR3 is TGTGCCAGCAGCGTTACTCTCTCTGGAAACACCATATATTTT.

This clone was picked up one time. The chain links TRBV28 to TRBJ1-3; 7 bases align to TRBD1. The CDR3 consists of 14 residues. V trimming: 4 bases; J trimming: 1 base; junction bases outside the gene matches: 1. CDR1 and CDR2 (germline): MDHEN, SYDVKM. The CDR3 sequence is CASSSTGSGNTIYF. The CDR3 nucleotides read TGTGCCAGCAGTTCGACAGGGTCTGGAAACACCATATATTTT.

The chain combines TRBV2 with TRBJ1-1, with D possibly being TRBD1 (5 bases). Germline V gene data show CDR1 as SNHLY and CDR2 as FYNNEI. The length of the CDR3 is 15 residues. Trimming took off 1 base at V and 0 bases at J, with 9 bases between the two ends. The CDR3 region has the DNA TGTGCCAGCAGTGAAGAGGGGATAATGAACACTGAAGCTTTCTTT. Amino acid sequence: CASSEEGIMNTEAFF.

The V gene is TRBV6-6, the J gene TRBJ1-2; possibly TRBD1 for D (5 bases). V lost 5 bases to trimming and J lost 8 bases, with 15 bases between them. The CDR3 has 13 amino acids. CDR1 and CDR2 from the germline V gene are MNHNY and SVGAGI (reference sequence). The CDR3 spells CASSDDSIGGYTF. CDR3 DNA sequence: TGTGCCAGCAGTGACGACAGTATAGGGGGCTACACCTTC.

The chain carries TRBV19 and TRBJ1-1; 9 nucleotides agree with TRBD1. The V gene end was trimmed by 6 bases and the J gene end by 4 bases; junction bases not matched to a gene: 9. Germline V CDR1 and CDR2: LNHDA, SQIVND (reference sequence). This CDR3 has 15 amino acids. CDR3 region: CASRGDRVGRTEAFF. The CDR3 DNA reads as TGTGCCAGTAGGGGGGACAGGGTAGGTCGCACTGAAGCTTTCTTT.

In this sample, this clone turned up once. The V call is TRBV5-1, the J call TRBJ2-3; tentative D call: TRBD2 (5 bases). The V and J ends lost 2 bases and 6 bases respectively, with 10 bases between them. In germline, CDR1 is SGHRS, CDR2 YFSETQ. The CDR3 is 13 amino acids. Written as DNA, the CDR3 is TGCGCCAGCAGCTTATTGACGGGGGATACGCAGTATTTT. Protein product: CASSLLTGDTQYF.

This clone came up once. The chain carries TRBV28 and TRBJ2-3; tentatively, D is TRBD2 (7 bases). The CDR3 length is 14 residues. The germline CDR1 and CDR2 sequences are MDHEN and SYDVKM. Trimming stripped 5 bases from V and 5 bases from J, with 14 bases between. The DNA of the CDR3 is TGTGCCAGCAGTGTTAGAGGGGGGGGAGATACGCAGTATTTT. Its protein product is CASSVRGGGDTQYF.

The gene calls are TRBV14 and TRBJ1-5; D ambiguous. CDR3 length equals 13 residues. Between the trimmed V and J ends, which lost 2 bases and 4 bases, there was a span of 6 bases. Germline V gene sequence: CDR1 SGHDN, CDR2 FVKESK. The CDR3 protein is CASSQSRNQPQHF. For the CDR3, the DNA is TGTGCCAGCAGCCAATCACGGAATCAGCCCCAGCATTTT.

This rearrangement joins TRBV28 to TRBJ1-5; D may be TRBD1 (6 bases). CDR1 MDHEN and CDR2 SYDVKM come from the germline V gene. CDR3 length equals 13 residues. V was trimmed by 5 bases and J by 6 bases, leaving 11 bases between them. CDR3 amino acids: CASSPAGVQPQHF. The CDR3 nucleotides are TGTGCCAGCAGTCCTGCAGGGGTTCAGCCCCAGCATTTT.

This chain uses TRBV7-9 with TRBJ1-5; TRBD1 is a possible D gene (5 bases). The CDR3 runs 13 residues. V was trimmed by 8 bases and J by 4 bases, leaving 12 bases between them. In germline, CDR1 is SEHNR, CDR2 FQNEAQ (reference sequence). The chain's CDR3 is CASEKSGNQPQHF. CDR3 coding DNA: TGTGCCAGCGAGAAGTCAGGGAATCAGCCCCAGCATTTT.

This clone was seen only once. The chain has TRBV28 and TRBJ1-2; D is uncertain. V lost 1 base to trimming and J lost 6 bases, with 12 bases between them. Per the germline V gene, CDR1 is MDHEN and CDR2 is SYDVKM. The CDR3 is 14 amino acids. CDR3 residues: CASSLSEVSNGYTF. CDR3 nucleotide sequence: TGTGCCAGCAGTTTATCGGAGGTTTCGAATGGCTACACCTTC.